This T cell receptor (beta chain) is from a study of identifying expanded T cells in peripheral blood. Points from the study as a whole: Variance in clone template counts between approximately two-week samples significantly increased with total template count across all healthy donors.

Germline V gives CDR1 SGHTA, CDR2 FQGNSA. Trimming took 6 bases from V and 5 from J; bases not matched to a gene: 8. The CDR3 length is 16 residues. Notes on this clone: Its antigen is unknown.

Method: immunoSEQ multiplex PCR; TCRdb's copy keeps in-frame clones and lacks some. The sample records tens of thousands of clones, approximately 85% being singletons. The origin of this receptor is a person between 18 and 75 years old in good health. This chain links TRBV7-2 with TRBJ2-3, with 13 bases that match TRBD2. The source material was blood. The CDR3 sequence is CASSSGLAGAEDTQYF. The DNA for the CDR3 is TGTGCCAGCAGTTCTGGACTAGCGGGAGCCGAAGATACGCAGTATTTT. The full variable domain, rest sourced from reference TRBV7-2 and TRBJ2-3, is GAGVSQSPSNKVTEKGKDVELRCDPISGHTALYWYRQSLGQGLEFLIYFQGNSAPDKSGLPSDRFSAERTGGSVSTLTIQRTQQEDSAVYLCASSSGLAGAEDTQYFGPGTRLTVL.